These 22 T cell receptor beta chains share one sample of origin, sequenced in a study of blood T cell repertoires in COVID-19 (dated by TCRdb to between 2020 and 2021). The library was obtained by the immunoSEQ multiplex PCR assay. TCRdb took over this immuneACCESS table, retaining in-frame rearrangements with V and J assigned. Such tables are incomplete; in checked studies, under half of the missing clones stem from an unresolved V gene, and the remainder is unexplained. A total of under 450,000 clones appear in this sample, less than 90% of them only once. The top ten clones comprise approximately 3% of the sample. Sequencing input: PBMCs or T cells enriched from blood (not recorded which). The receptor source for this set is a woman aged 30 to 39 who had recovered from COVID-19.

The chain employs TRBV25-1 and TRBJ1-6; maybe TRBD1 (6 bases). V lost 4 bases, J lost 0 bases, and 16 bases lay in between. Germline CDR1 and CDR2: MGHDK and SYGVNS. CDR3 size: 18 residues. The CDR3 loop is CASSGQEVYSSYNSPLHF. The CDR3, as DNA: TGTGCCAGCAGTGGACAGGAGGTTTATAGCTCCTATAATTCACCCCTCCACTTT.

The chain has TRBV10-1 and TRBJ2-3, with TRBD1 identical over 7 bases. The CDR3 covers 16 residues. After removal of 6 bases from V and 0 bases from J, the junction contained 9 bases not matched to a gene. The germline V gene encodes CDR1 WNHNN and CDR2 SYGVQD (reference sequence). CDR3 region: CASSPTPGQSTDTQYF. The DNA for the CDR3 is TGCGCCAGCAGCCCGACCCCGGGACAGAGCACAGATACGCAGTATTTT.

The V call is TRBV19, the J call TRBJ1-4, with 9 bases fitting TRBD1. The CDR3 runs 19 residues. CDR1 and CDR2 from the germline V gene are LNHDA and SQIVND (reference sequence). Trimming took 5 bases from V and 8 from J; bases not matched to a gene: 21. CDR3 DNA: TGTGCCAGTAGTCCGAAAAGGGACAGGGTTTTTCATGTGGGCGAAAAACTGTTTTTT. Encoded protein: CASSPKRDRVFHVGEKLFF.

J is TRBJ2-1 and V is TRBV24-1, with TRBD2 identical over 10 bases. The CDR3 is 17 residues long. The trim removed 1 base at V and 7 bases at J, leaving 9 bases unmatched. Germline CDR1 KGHDR, CDR2 SFDVKD. The CDR3 here is CATSDLGTSGMMNEQFF. CDR3 DNA sequence: TGTGCCACCAGTGATTTAGGCACTAGCGGGATGATGAATGAGCAGTTCTTC.

A note on this clone: Other DNA sequences in the sample encode the same CDR3. The rearrangement uses TRBV7-2 and TRBJ2-5, with 7 bases identical to TRBD1. The CDR3 is 15 residues long. CDR1 is SGHTA, CDR2 FQGNSA, per germline. V shed 5 bases and J 2 bases; nucleotides not matched to a gene: 8. The CDR3 loop is CASSPGTANQETQYF. Written as DNA, the CDR3 is TGTGCCAGCAGCCCAGGGACAGCGAATCAAGAGACCCAGTACTTC.

A few counts support this clone. J is TRBJ1-2 and V is TRBV9; no clear D. The CDR3 is 15 residues long. Per the germline V gene, CDR1 is SGDLS and CDR2 is YYNGEE. Trimming pared 0 bases from V and 4 bases from J, leaving 13 bases between. CDR3 loop: CASSVGITEGYGYTF. The CDR3 DNA reads as TGTGCCAGCAGCGTAGGGATTACCGAGGGCTATGGCTACACCTTC.

This CDR3 is CASSHHDREDYGYTF. The CDR3, as DNA: TGTGCCAGCAGTCACCACGACAGGGAAGACTATGGCTACACCTTC. V is TRBV6-5 and J is TRBJ1-2, with 7 positions matching TRBD1. Per germline, CDR1 MNHEY and CDR2 SVGAGI. CDR3 length equals 15 residues. V shed 5 bases, J shed 3 bases, and the junction held 9 bases outside the gene matches.

The rearrangement links TRBV5-1 to TRBJ2-3; 8 bases match TRBD2. The V and J ends lost 0 bases and 1 base, in that order; junction bases with no gene match: 10. CDR1 is SGHRS and CDR2 is YFSETQ in the germline V gene. The CDR3 sequence is 18 residues long. The chain's CDR3 is CASSLAAAGGYGTDTQYF. The CDR3 DNA follows: TGCGCCAGCAGCTTGGCCGCGGCGGGAGGTTACGGCACAGATACGCAGTATTTT.

The chain uses TRBV27 and TRBJ2-2; D is unclear. V shed 6 bases and J shed 2 bases, with 4 bases lying between them. The CDR3 length is 12 residues. In germline, CDR1 is MNHEY, CDR2 SMNVEV (reference sequence). In DNA form, the CDR3 reads TGTGCCAGCAGCCCAAACACCGGGGAGCTGTTTTTT. It translates to CASSPNTGELFF.

The rearrangement links TRBV7-9 to TRBJ2-4; D unresolved. V gave up 3 bases and J gave up 2 bases, with 8 bases separating them. The CDR3 is made up of 14 amino acids. Germline lookup yields CDR1 SEHNR and CDR2 FQNEAQ (reference sequence). DNA for the CDR3: TGTGCCAGCAGCTTGAGCCCAACCAAAAACATTCAGTACTTC. Its protein is CASSLSPTKNIQYF.

V is TRBV25-1 and J is TRBJ1-5; D not resolved. With 1 base removed from V and 0 bases from J, the gap between germline ends came to 4 bases. This CDR3 has 14 amino acids. The germline V gene has CDR1 MGHDK and CDR2 SYGVNS. CDR3 nucleotide sequence: TGTGCCAGCAGTGAATTATATAGCAATCAGCCCCAGCATTTT. Amino acids: CASSELYSNQPQHF.

The V call is TRBV19, the J call TRBJ1-2; 9 nucleotides line up with TRBD1. CDR1 and CDR2 from the germline V gene are LNHDA and SQIVND (reference sequence). The ends lost 7 bases at V and 3 bases at J; junction bases unmatched: 9. The CDR3 is 15 amino acids. CDR3 loop: CASTAGTGFDYGYTF. In DNA form, the CDR3 reads TGTGCCAGTACCGCCGGGACAGGGTTTGACTATGGCTACACCTTC.

The chain couples TRBV7-9 to TRBJ2-7, with D possibly being TRBD2 (6 bases). This CDR3 is built from 17 residues. Germline CDR1 is SEHNR and CDR2 is FQNEAQ (reference sequence). The V end was cut by 4 bases, the J end by 4 bases, with 23 bases between. In DNA, the CDR3 is TGTGCCAGCAGCTCCAGAACACTCGGGACTGACTTTTACGAGCAGTACTTC. Its protein is CASSSRTLGTDFYEQYF. The full variable domain, in which reference TRBV7-9 and TRBJ2-7 provide the parts outside the CDR3, is DTGVSQNPRHKITKRGQNVTFRCDPISEHNRLYWYRQTLGQGPEFLTYFQNEAQLEKSRLLSDRFSAERPKGSFSTLEIQRTEQGDSAMYLCASSSRTLGTDFYEQYFGPGTRLTVT.

The chain links TRBV4-1 to TRBJ2-7, with no clear D. Per germline, CDR1 MGHRA and CDR2 YSYEKL. Trimming took off 0 bases at V and 6 bases at J, with 18 bases between the two ends. The CDR3 runs 16 residues. The DNA of the CDR3 is TGCGCCAGCAGCCAAGATGTGTCGCTGGTCCCGGGCGAGCAGTACTTC. Protein: CASSQDVSLVPGEQYF.

V and J are TRBV27 and TRBJ1-2, with TRBD1 matching 7 bases. Germline CDR1 MNHEY, CDR2 SMNVEV (reference sequence). This CDR3 has 15 amino acids. The ends lost 5 bases at V and 2 bases at J; junction bases unmatched: 8. The CDR3 DNA follows: TGTGCCAGCAGTACCGACCGGGACAGAAACTATGGCTACACCTTC. It is translated as CASSTDRDRNYGYTF.

CDR3 in amino acids: CASSVPGSTNEKLFF. The CDR3 bases are TGCGCCAGCAGCGTCCCAGGGTCAACTAATGAAAAACTGTTTTTT. The J gene is TRBJ1-4, the V gene TRBV5-1; perhaps TRBD1 as D (5 bases). Germline V gives CDR1 SGHRS, CDR2 YFSETQ. Trimming removed 4 bases from V and 0 bases from J, with 10 bases in between. The CDR3 covers 15 residues.

The rearrangement uses TRBV11-2 and TRBJ1-2, with 8 positions matching TRBD1. The CDR3 covers 16 residues. The trim removed 5 bases at V and 5 bases at J, leaving 13 bases unmatched. Germline CDR1 is SGHAT and CDR2 is FQNNGV. The chain's CDR3 is CASSGRQGQGEYGYTF. The CDR3 DNA reads TGTGCCAGCAGCGGTAGACAGGGGCAGGGAGAATATGGCTACACCTTC.

V and J are TRBV11-1 and TRBJ1-2, with D possibly being TRBD1 (6 bases). This CDR3 has 14 amino acids. CDR1 and CDR2 from the germline V gene are SGHAT and FQDESV (reference sequence). Between the trimmed V and J ends, which lost 5 bases and 5 bases, there was a span of 15 bases. The CDR3 DNA reads as TGTGCCAGCAGCCGCGACAGGACCCTATATGGCTACACCTTC. Translated, it gives CASSRDRTLYGYTF.

The rearrangement joins TRBV7-6 to TRBJ1-2; the D gene is possibly TRBD1 (5 bases). Trimming removed 8 bases from V and 4 bases from J, with 20 bases in between. The CDR3 has 15 amino acids. Per germline, CDR1 SGHVS and CDR2 FNYEAQ. DNA for the CDR3: TGTGCCAGCGGGGCAGGACCACAAACTACCTATGGCTACACCTTC. Its protein product is CASGAGPQTTYGYTF.

The sample holds one count of this clone. This chain connects TRBV19 to TRBJ2-7; D is unresolved. The ends were cut back, 3 bases at V and 2 bases at J, with 8 bases in the middle. Germline loops: CDR1 LNHDA, CDR2 SQIVND (reference sequence). This CDR3 has 13 amino acids. In DNA, the CDR3 is TGTGCCAGTAGTATTAACACCCCCTACGAGCAGTACTTC. Its protein product is CASSINTPYEQYF.

The CDR3 region is CASSLGQAAYEQYF. CDR3 sequence (DNA): TGTGCCAGCAGCTTGGGACAGGCGGCCTACGAGCAGTACTTC. This sequence joins TRBV11-1 and TRBJ2-7; 8 bases match TRBD1. Germline loops: CDR1 SGHAT, CDR2 FQDESV (reference sequence). V trimming: 3 bases; J trimming: 2 bases; junction bases outside the gene matches: 3. The CDR3 spans 14 residues.

V and J are TRBV6-5 and TRBJ1-2; 7 nucleotides match TRBD1. This CDR3 contains 14 residues. CDR1 is MNHEY, CDR2 SVGAGI, per germline. V shed 2 bases, J shed 8 bases, and the junction held 8 bases outside the gene matches. CDR3 in amino acids: CASSYGATGKGYTF. The CDR3 DNA reads TGTGCCAGCAGTTACGGGGCGACAGGGAAGGGCTACACCTTC.